Included here is one TCR beta chain sequence, with context. The target antigen is unknown. Germline V lookup: CDR1 SQVTM, CDR2 ANQGSEA. The CDR3 has 14 amino acids. Through 5' RACE with UMI labels, the TRB cDNA libraries were prepared. TCRdb processed the 5' RACE reads again and assigns one entry to each CDR3 protein, with no DNA. Its table records over 45,000 distinct CDR3 sequences. These data originate in a study of CXCR3-negative and CXCR3-positive naive CD8 T cells. General study points: Memory cells differed in TRBV-TRBJ usage, but naive CXCR3-negative and CXCR3-positive cells had similar usage.

The TCR originated in a human donor in good health. Some clones in this sample may be carry-over from other donors' samples. The chain has TRBV29-1 and TRBJ2-2; TCRdb's D call, TRBD1, is unchecked because there is no DNA. The sequenced sample was memory CD8+ T cells from blood. CDR3 loop: CSVVVTGGTGELFF.